This passage covers 26 T cell receptor beta chains from one sample sequenced in a study of cytomegalovirus exposure and HLA in healthy donors. A multiplex PCR was run with 60 Vbeta primers and 13 Jbeta primers. Sequenced by immunoSEQ multiplex PCR; TCRdb stores in-frame clones only, minus some. The data hold more than 150,000 clones, with 80% observed a single time. The sample was PBMCs. Source of these receptors: a woman aged 45-65 years in good health and CMV-seropositive.

The chain combines TRBV28 with TRBJ2-2, with D hard to call. V was pared by 2 bases and J by 1 base, with 11 bases between. The V gene's germline CDR1 is MDHEN and CDR2 SYDVKM. The CDR3 length is 16 residues. CDR3 sequence reads: CASSLLGAQNTGELFF. CDR3 sequence (DNA): TGTGCCAGCAGTTTACTCGGAGCCCAGAACACCGGGGAGCTGTTTTTT.

V usage is TRBV7-2 and J usage is TRBJ2-7, with D possibly TRBD2 on 6 matching bases. This CDR3 comprises 15 residues. Trimming shortened V by 1 base and J by 11 bases, and 21 bases separated the two germline ends. CDR1 is SGHTA and CDR2 is FQGNSA in the germline V gene. The CDR3 DNA sequence: TGTGCCAGCAGCTTAGGTAGCAATGGAGGGATAGCAAAGTACTTC. It specifies CASSLGSNGGIAKYF.

V usage is TRBV9 and J usage is TRBJ1-3; possibly TRBD1 for D (6 bases). V was trimmed by 1 base and J by 8 bases, leaving 19 bases between them. This CDR3 comprises 16 residues. In germline, CDR1 is SGDLS, CDR2 YYNGEE. In DNA, the CDR3 is TGTGCCAGCAGCGTAAAGGGGCAGGGGCTTTGGGACACCATATATTTT. Translating it yields CASSVKGQGLWDTIYF.

This clone occurred once. V gene TRBV28 combines with J gene TRBJ2-7; 7 nucleotides align to TRBD1. J was trimmed by 4 bases and V by 6 bases; bases with no gene match: 9. Germline loops: CDR1 MDHEN, CDR2 SYDVKM. The CDR3 is 14 residues long. The DNA for the CDR3 is TGTGCCAGCAGCCCCTTAGGGGGCTGGTACGAGCAGTACTTC. Protein product: CASSPLGGWYEQYF.

The count of this clone is one. V gene TRBV5-1 combines with J gene TRBJ2-5, with TRBD1 as a possible D gene (5 bases). The germline CDR1 and CDR2 sequences are SGHRS and YFSETQ. The CDR3 loop spans 12 amino acids. With 7 bases removed from V and 5 bases from J, the gap between germline ends came to 12 bases. This CDR3 is CASSSKGETQYF. CDR3 DNA: TGCGCCAGCTCATCGAAGGGGGAGACCCAGTACTTC.

The CDR3 is CASSSSPTPPTDTQYF. For the CDR3, the DNA is TGTGCCAGTAGTTCCTCTCCAACTCCTCCTACAGATACGCAGTATTTT. The chain links TRBV19 to TRBJ2-3; D remains unclear. This CDR3 contains 16 residues. V gave up 5 bases and J gave up 3 bases, with 18 bases separating them. The germline gives CDR1 LNHDA, CDR2 SQIVND (reference sequence).

This chain links TRBV9 with TRBJ2-6; D uncertain. CDR1 and CDR2 (germline): SGDLS, YYNGEE. Trimming took off 0 bases at V and 4 bases at J, with 20 bases between the two ends. This CDR3 spans 19 amino acids. CDR3 protein: CASSVALSIGVEGANVLTF. CDR3 coding DNA: TGTGCCAGCAGCGTAGCTCTTAGTATCGGAGTGGAAGGGGCCAACGTCCTGACTTTC.

This sequence joins TRBV25-1 and TRBJ2-1, with TRBD2 matching 9 bases. V shed 6 bases and J 3 bases; nucleotides not matched to a gene: 9. The length of the CDR3 is 16 residues. Germline V CDR1 and CDR2: MGHDK, SYGVNS. The CDR3 spells CASSQPTSGNYNEQFF. For the CDR3, the DNA is TGTGCCAGCAGCCAACCGACTAGCGGCAACTACAATGAGCAGTTCTTC.

This chain joins TRBV28 and TRBJ2-5; the D is unclear. The CDR3 sequence is 16 residues long. CDR1 MDHEN and CDR2 SYDVKM come from the germline V gene. V gave up 1 base and J gave up 5 bases, with 17 bases separating them. CDR3 sequence: CASSLLGRFAGETQYF. As DNA, the CDR3 is TGTGCCAGCAGTTTATTAGGCCGTTTTGCCGGGGAGACCCAGTACTTC.

The chain employs TRBV5-4 and TRBJ2-1; 14 bases match TRBD2. The ends lost 4 bases at V and 10 bases at J; junction bases unmatched: 4. The CDR3 length is 14 residues. CDR1 and CDR2 (germline): SGHNT, YYREEE (reference sequence). CDR3 protein: CASSRGLAGVEQFF. In DNA, the CDR3 is TGTGCCAGCAGCAGGGGACTAGCGGGAGTCGAGCAGTTCTTC.

The rearrangement links TRBV27 to TRBJ2-7, with a possible D match to TRBD1 (5 bases). The germline gives CDR1 MNHEY, CDR2 SMNVEV (reference sequence). CDR3 size: 19 residues. V shed 10 bases and J shed 4 bases, with 35 bases lying between them. In DNA, the CDR3 is TGTGCCACACAAAAGCTGGGTCAGGGAAGGTCAAGGGCGTTATACGAGCAGTACTTC. Amino acids: CATQKLGQGRSRALYEQYF.

On this clone itself: The junction and the germline gene differ at one end; a read error may be behind it. This chain connects TRBV7-9 to TRBJ2-7; 8 nucleotides line up with TRBD2. The germline V gene encodes CDR1 SEHNR and CDR2 FQNEAQ (reference sequence). The CDR3 is 15 amino acids. CDR3 sequence reads: CSSSLLAGTSYEQYF. The CDR3 region has the DNA TGTTCCAGCAGCTTGTTAGCGGGGACCTCCTACGAGCAGTACTTC.

V gene TRBV28 combines with J gene TRBJ1-5; D possibly corresponds to TRBD1 (6 bases). CDR1 and CDR2 from the germline V gene are MDHEN and SYDVKM. The CDR3 runs to 15 residues. The ends were cut back, 7 bases at V and 11 bases at J, with 24 bases in the middle. The CDR3 region is CASTGDGQLSRAQHF. In nucleotides, the CDR3 is TGTGCCAGCACCGGGGACGGACAGCTATCTCGGGCCCAGCATTTT. Looking up the rest from reference TRBV28 and TRBJ1-5 gives the full variable domain: DVKVTQSSRYLVKRTGEKVFLECVQDMDHENMFWYRQDPGLGLRLIYFSYDVKMKEKGDIPEGYSVSREKKERFSLILESASTNQTSMYLCASTGDGQLSRAQHFGDGTRLSIL.

V and J are TRBV7-6 and TRBJ2-1; 7 bases agree with TRBD2. Germline-derived CDR1 and CDR2 are SGHVS and FNYEAQ. The CDR3 covers 16 residues. The ends lost 0 bases at V and 4 bases at J; junction bases unmatched: 6. The CDR3 loop reads CASSLAAGEPYNEQFF. CDR3 nucleotides: TGTGCCAGCAGCTTAGCGGCGGGGGAGCCTTACAATGAGCAGTTCTTC. The variable domain in full, with the rest retrieved from reference TRBV7-6 and TRBJ2-1, is GAGVSQSPRYKVTKRGQDVALRCDPISGHVSLYWYRQALGQGPEFLTYFNYEAQQDKSGLPNDRFSAERPEGSISTLTIQRTEQRDSAMYRCASSLAAGEPYNEQFFGPGTRLTVL.

This chain connects TRBV5-1 to TRBJ2-7, with TRBD1 identical over 10 bases. Germline CDR1 SGHRS, CDR2 YFSETQ. V lost 7 bases, J lost 0 bases, and 1 base stayed unmatched. The CDR3 covers 13 residues. The DNA of the CDR3 is TGCGCCAGCGGGACAGGGGCCTCCTACGAGCAGTACTTC. Its protein product is CASGTGASYEQYF.

The V and J genes are TRBV7-3 and TRBJ2-3, with 9 bases identical to TRBD1. This CDR3 contains 15 residues. Germline CDR1 SGHTA, CDR2 FQGTGA. The trim removed 4 bases at V and 1 base at J, leaving 3 bases unmatched. This chain's CDR3 is CASSSNRGRTDTQYF. The CDR3 region has the DNA TGTGCCAGCAGCTCCAACAGGGGGCGCACAGATACGCAGTATTTT.

The rearrangement links TRBV2 to TRBJ2-2; weak D call: TRBD2 (6 bases). CDR3 length: 12 residues. Germline assignment: CDR1 SNHLY and CDR2 FYNNEI. V was pared by 8 bases and J by 3 bases, with 7 bases between. The CDR3 loop is CASSGDTGELFF. CDR3 bases: TGTGCCAGCTCGGGAGACACCGGGGAGCTGTTTTTT.

The genes are TRBV6-6 and TRBJ2-4, with 8 bases fitting TRBD2. The CDR3 sequence is 16 residues long. J lost 0 bases, V lost 10 bases, and 11 bases had no gene match. Germline assignment: CDR1 MNHNY and CDR2 SVGAGI (reference sequence). The CDR3 sequence: CATFRGGVEAKNIQYF. The CDR3 DNA is TGTGCCACCTTCCGGGGGGGAGTCGAAGCCAAAAACATTCAGTACTTC.

V is TRBV5-4 and J is TRBJ1-6, with 10 bases aligning to TRBD1. There are 15 residues in the CDR3. V shed 4 bases, J shed 11 bases, and the junction held 9 bases outside the gene matches. Germline V lookup: CDR1 SGHNT, CDR2 YYREEE (reference sequence). CDR3 loop: CASSNTGTGDPPLHF. The DNA of the CDR3 is TGTGCCAGCAGCAACACCGGGACAGGGGACCCACCCCTCCACTTT. Complete variable domain (other parts from reference TRBV5-4 and TRBJ1-6): ETGVTQSPTHLIKTRGQQVTLRCSSQSGHNTVSWYQQALGQGPQFIFQYYREEENGRGNFPPRFSGLQFPNYSSELNVNALELDDSALYLCASSNTGTGDPPLHFGNGTRLTVT.

In its sample, this clone was seen a few times. V gene TRBV4-2 combines with J gene TRBJ2-7; 13 nucleotides agree with TRBD2. The CDR3 is made up of 17 amino acids. Trimming removed 4 bases from V and 5 bases from J; junction bases left unmatched: 11. In germline, CDR1 is LGHNA, CDR2 YNFKEQ. CDR3 protein: CASSRDLLTSGGNEQYF. CDR3 in DNA: TGTGCCAGCAGCCGAGACCTCCTGACTAGCGGGGGGAACGAGCAGTACTTC.

The V call is TRBV29-1, the J call TRBJ2-5, with 11 bases lining up with TRBD2. The J call is doubtful: the DNA matches TRBJ2-7 better. The V gene's germline CDR1 is SQVTM and CDR2 ANQGSEA. There are 15 residues in the CDR3. CDR3 protein: CSVETSGTPRYEQYF. The CDR3 nucleotides read TGCAGCGTTGAGACTAGCGGGACTCCCCGCTACGAGCAGTACTTC.

This clone was picked up a small number of times. V is TRBV27 and J is TRBJ2-7, with D possibly matching TRBD1 (6 bases). CDR3 length equals 15 residues. Germline CDR1 reads MNHEY; CDR2 reads SMNVEV (reference sequence). Trimming stripped 2 bases from V and 0 bases from J, with 11 bases between. CDR3 DNA sequence: TGTGCCAGCAGTTTACGCAGGGGATCCTCCTACGAGCAGTACTTC. It yields the protein CASSLRRGSSYEQYF.

This chain uses TRBV19 with TRBJ2-1, with TRBD2 as a possible D gene (6 bases). V gave up 1 base and J gave up 8 bases, with 15 bases separating them. Germline V CDR1 and CDR2: LNHDA, SQIVND (reference sequence). The CDR3 spans 15 residues. The CDR3 sequence: CASSIAPTRFHEQFF. DNA of the CDR3: TGTGCCAGTAGTATAGCTCCGACTAGATTCCATGAGCAGTTCTTC.

This clone was counted only a few times. V gene TRBV28 combines with J gene TRBJ1-1, with 12 bases matching TRBD1. Trimming at V came to 5 bases and at J to 2 bases, leaving 12 bases not matched to a gene. This CDR3 is built from 18 residues. Germline V gene data show CDR1 as MDHEN and CDR2 as SYDVKM. CDR3 bases: TGTGCCAGCAGTCCGTACCGGGACAGGGGGCGGGTCAACACTGAAGCTTTCTTT. Translation: CASSPYRDRGRVNTEAFF.

The chain carries TRBV7-9 and TRBJ1-5; TRBD1 matches 7 bases. In germline, CDR1 is SEHNR, CDR2 FQNEAQ (reference sequence). With 1 base clipped from V and 3 bases from J, the junction kept 3 bases outside the gene matches. CDR3 length: 15 residues. The CDR3 DNA is TGTGCCAGCAGCTTAGAAGGGGGCCCCAATCAGCCCCAGCATTTT. Residues: CASSLEGGPNQPQHF. The variable domain in full, completed from reference TRBV7-9 and TRBJ1-5, reads DTGVSQNPRHKITKRGQNVTFRCDPISEHNRLYWYRQTLGQGPEFLTYFQNEAQLEKSRLLSDRFSAERPKGSFSTLEIQRTEQGDSAMYLCASSLEGGPNQPQHFGDGTRLSIL.

This clone appeared a few times. V gene TRBV29-1 combines with J gene TRBJ1-4; D unclear. V was cut by 6 bases and J by 7 bases, with 15 bases left in between. The CDR3 runs to 13 residues. Germline V gene lookup returns CDR1 SQVTM and CDR2 ANQGSEA. The CDR3 nucleotides are TGCAGCGTGAATCGAAATTCCGGTGAAAAACTGTTTTTT. Its translation: CSVNRNSGEKLFF.